This T cell receptor beta chain was observed in a study of blood T cells in healthy people across ages. Looking at the study overall: About one barcoded TCR beta cDNA was captured per two T cells. The study, taken as a whole, reports: Donors of long life had a larger count of naive CD4+ cells and greater diversity than aged donors. Getting older went along with TCR beta diversity per million T cells dropping roughly linearly.

This clonotype was found a few times. The antigen remains unidentified. Sample-barcoded 5' priming and a J-beta primer mix drove a second PCR of 7 to 11 cycles. One entry per CDR3 protein results from TCRdb running MiXCR on the 5' RACE reads. The profile shows 700,000 to 850,000 distinct CDR3 sequences, about 34% of them singletons. This sequence originates from a young man in good health. The specimen sequenced was blood.

CDR3 in amino acids: CATSRERSRLLEAFF. CDR3 nucleotides: TGTGCCACCAGCAGAGAGCGGAGCAGACTACTTGAAGCTTTCTTT. J is TRBJ1-1 and V is TRBV15, with D unclear. Trimming left V 0 bases short and J 7 bases short, with 15 bases between. The CDR3 runs to 15 residues. CDR1 and CDR2 (germline): LNHNV, YYDKDF (reference sequence).